This T cell receptor beta chain was recorded in a study of identical twins. General study points: Insertions were fewer in abundant cord blood beta clonotypes, whereas memory repertoires showed none of this pattern.

MiXCR, run by TCRdb on the 5' RACE reads, gives a single entry per CDR3 protein. In the table there are hundreds of thousands of distinct CDR3 sequences, under 25% of which are singletons. The length of the CDR3 is 16 residues. The V gene's germline CDR1 is MGHRA and CDR2 YSYEKL. With 3 bases clipped from V and 4 bases from J, the junction kept 11 bases outside the gene matches. This clonotype has just a few counts. Its antigen is not known. This sample also belongs to another study, concerning yellow fever vaccine responses in identical twins. From that report: Reported findings indicate that twins' vaccine T cell responses seemed partially convergent, partially personalized.

This clonotype was obtained from a woman younger than 35 in good health. The sample taken for sequencing was CD4+ T cells sorted from blood. The V gene is TRBV4-1, the J gene TRBJ2-5; 7 positions agree with TRBD2. For the CDR3, the DNA is TGCGCCAGCAGCCATCCCGGGACTAATTACGGAGAGACCCAGTACTTC. Translation gives CASSHPGTNYGETQYF.